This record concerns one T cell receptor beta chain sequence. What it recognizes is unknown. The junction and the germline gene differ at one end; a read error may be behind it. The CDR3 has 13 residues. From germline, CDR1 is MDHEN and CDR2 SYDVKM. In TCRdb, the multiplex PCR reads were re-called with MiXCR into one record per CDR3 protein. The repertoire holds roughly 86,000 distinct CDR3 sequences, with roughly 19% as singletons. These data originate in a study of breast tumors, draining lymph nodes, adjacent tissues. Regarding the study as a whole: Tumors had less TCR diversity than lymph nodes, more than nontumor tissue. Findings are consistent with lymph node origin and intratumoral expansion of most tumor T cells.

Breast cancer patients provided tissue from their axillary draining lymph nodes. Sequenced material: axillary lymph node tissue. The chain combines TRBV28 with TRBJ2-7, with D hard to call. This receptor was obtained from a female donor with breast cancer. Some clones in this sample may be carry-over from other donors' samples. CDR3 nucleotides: TGCGCCAGCAGACCTGACCTTCCCTACGAGCAGTACTTC. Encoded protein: CASRPDLPYEQYF. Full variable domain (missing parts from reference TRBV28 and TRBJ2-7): DVKVTQSSRYLVKRTGEKVFLECVQDMDHENMFWYRQDPGLGLRLIYFSYDVKMKEKGDIPEGYSVSREKKERFSLILESASTNQTSMYLCASRPDLPYEQYFGPGTRLTVT.